A single T cell receptor (beta chain) is shown here with its context. This entry comes from a study of T cell responses to AZD1222 COVID-19 vaccine. The germline V gene has CDR1 SGHTA and CDR2 FQGTGA. Germline trimming cut 5 bases from V and 7 bases from J; bases unmatched to any gene: 16. The CDR3 runs to 17 residues. Only in-frame clones appear in the TCRdb table, and some are missing; sequencing was by immunoSEQ multiplex PCR. The sample lists roughly 200,000 clones, roughly 92% seen once, with 1% to 1.5% in the top ten. This receptor was taken from an adult in good health. Sequencing used peripheral blood, obtained on day 0 of AZD1222 vaccination. The V call is TRBV7-3, the J call TRBJ2-1; 8 nucleotides line up with TRBD2. In DNA form, the CDR3 reads TGTGCCAGCAGCCCCGCCATTCTGCGGGGGGCTGGAAATGAGCAGTTCTTC. It specifies CASSPAILRGAGNEQFF.